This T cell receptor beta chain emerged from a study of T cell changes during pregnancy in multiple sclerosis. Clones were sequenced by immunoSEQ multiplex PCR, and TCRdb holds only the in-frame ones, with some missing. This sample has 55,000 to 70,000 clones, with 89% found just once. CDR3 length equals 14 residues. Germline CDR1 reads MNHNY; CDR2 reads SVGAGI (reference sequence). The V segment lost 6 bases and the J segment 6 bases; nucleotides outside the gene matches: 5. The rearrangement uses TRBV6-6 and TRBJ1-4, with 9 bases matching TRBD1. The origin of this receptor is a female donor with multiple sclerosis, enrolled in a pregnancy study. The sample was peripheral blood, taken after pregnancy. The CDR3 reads CASRDTGGDEKLFF. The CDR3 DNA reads TGTGCCAGCAGGGACACAGGGGGCGATGAAAAACTGTTTTTT.